This T cell receptor beta chain was identified during a study of T cells after yellow fever vaccination. The wider study: Preparation used SMART-Seq v4 Ultra Low Input for the low-cell-number fractions.

The study's findings and limits: Repertoires obtained by FACS sorting could include abundant clonotypes that entered as contaminants from the bulk population. The study found a weaker secondary response that peaked faster, day 5 versus 15.

CDR3 size: 15 residues. With 3 bases clipped from V and 2 bases from J, the junction kept 3 bases outside the gene matches. Per germline, CDR1 SGDLS and CDR2 YYNGEE. This clonotype was picked up a small number of times. Antigen: not known. 5'RACE template switching produced TCR cDNA carrying a universal primer site and UMIs. TCRdb re-analysed the 5' RACE reads in MiXCR, keeping a single row per CDR3 protein. The data show hundreds of thousands of distinct CDR3 sequences, around 12% seen once. This clonotype originated in a man aged 18 to 29 who received the YFV17D yellow fever vaccine. The starting material was CD4+ T cells sorted from PBMCs, obtained 15 days after the yellow fever booster vaccination. This rearrangement joins TRBV9 to TRBJ2-1; the match to TRBD1 covers 9 bases. CDR3 coding DNA: TGTGCCAGCAGCGGCCGGGACAGGGCCTACAATGAGCAGTTCTTC. Translating gives CASSGRDRAYNEQFF.